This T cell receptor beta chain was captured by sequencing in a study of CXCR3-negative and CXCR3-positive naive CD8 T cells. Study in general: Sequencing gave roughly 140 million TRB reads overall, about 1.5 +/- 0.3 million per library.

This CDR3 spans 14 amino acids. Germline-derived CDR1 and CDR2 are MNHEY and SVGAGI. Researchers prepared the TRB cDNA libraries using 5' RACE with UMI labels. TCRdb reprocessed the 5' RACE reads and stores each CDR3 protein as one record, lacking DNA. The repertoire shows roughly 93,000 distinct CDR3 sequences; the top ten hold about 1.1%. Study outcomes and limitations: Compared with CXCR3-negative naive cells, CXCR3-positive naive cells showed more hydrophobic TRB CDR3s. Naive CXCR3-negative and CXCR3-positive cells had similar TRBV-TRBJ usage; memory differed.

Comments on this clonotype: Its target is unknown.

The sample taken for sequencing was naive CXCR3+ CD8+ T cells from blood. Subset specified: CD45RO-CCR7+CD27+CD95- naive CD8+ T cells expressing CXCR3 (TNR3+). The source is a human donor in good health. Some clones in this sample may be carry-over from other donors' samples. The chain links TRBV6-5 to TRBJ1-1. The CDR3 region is CASSNINTYTEAFF.